The table lists the clone carrying this T cell receptor beta chain with a count of one. These data are taken from a study of shared T cell receptors in the human thymus. The protocol was immunoSEQ multiplex PCR, while the TCRdb copy is restricted to in-frame clones and leaves out a portion. The profile shows hundreds of thousands of clones, roughly 94% of them singletons. Germline V gives CDR1 KGHSH, CDR2 LQKENI. Trimming took 2 bases from V and 0 from J, leaving 17 bases between them. CDR3 length: 19 amino acids. The rearrangement uses TRBV18 and TRBJ2-6, with unresolved D. The specimen sequenced was thymocytes. This TCR came from a human donor. DNA of the CDR3: TGTGCCAGCTCACCAGGGGAAGGCAGGAGAACCTCTGGGGCCAACGTCCTGACTTTC. This gives the protein CASSPGEGRRTSGANVLTF.